This T cell receptor (beta chain) derives from a study of cytomegalovirus exposure and HLA in healthy donors listed by TCRdb under 2017. About the study as a whole: According to an earlier analysis of several hundred of the donors, about 170 million T cells yielded 100 million or so unique TCR beta sequences and approximately 300 Gb of sequence data. Along with the roughly 700-subject first cohort, a separate validation cohort of around 120 different subjects was used. The number of donors typed differed by locus, with 629-630 for A, B, C, DRB1 and DQB1, over 500 for DQA1, under 610 for DPA1, and 400 to 490 for DPB1. Of the approximately 400 genotyped donors, 65% to 90% fell in the genetic ancestry cluster associated with self-reported Caucasian donors. In a later genetic analysis, genome-wide SNP genotypes for about three fifths of the roughly 670 donors were used, and that subset was treated as a discovery cohort. To predict cytomegalovirus infection status, the study brought together high-throughput TCR immunosequencing, statistical association of individual TCRs with disease status, and machine learning. Roughly 300 gigabases of sequencing data and some 85 million unique TCR sequences were included in an early release covering roughly 600 HLA-typed donors. Donor age, sex, ethnicity and CMV serostatus were collected together with the repertoire data. The later analysis used no new phenotypic data to find candidate immune exposures, relying instead on TCR beta sequences and their occurrence across donors. On average, around 200,000 unique TCR beta nucleotide sequences were sequenced per donor among more than 350 genotyped donors of the cohort, with approximately 18% of those sequences being non-productive. To decide whether each TCR beta V gene segment behaved as functional or pseudogenic, an earlier analysis of fewer than 750 of the donors relied on high-throughput TCR beta sequencing. All discovery cohort repertoires had been generated using a single sequencing platform. HLA typing covered class I and class II loci at four-digit resolution. The study used immunosequencing to profile the T cell repertoires of 666 subjects and linked those repertoires to cytomegalovirus serostatus. A handful of DR-DQ haplotypes were treated as single units for association and clustering because of strong linkage in the cohort. The study aimed to test whether cataloging public T cell receptors could reveal signatures of past pathogen exposure. A later analysis re-examined previously published TCR beta repertoires from over 500 donors and added high-resolution HLA genotyping to investigate patterns of TCR occurrence.

This clone was seen a few times. Its antigen remains unidentified. There are no base qualities to consult, and no much larger clone falls within one base. The cohort was made up of 666 healthy bone marrow donors. At the time of sampling, every cohort member was nominally healthy, though immune exposures that went unrecorded were likely present. The donor tested CMV seropositive, placing the donor among the 289 seropositive members of the cohort. A peripheral blood sample was provided by each donor, and peripheral blood mononuclear cells were used for TCR beta sequencing. The Qiagen DNeasy Blood Extraction Kit was used to extract genomic DNA from the blood cell samples. What the study reported, not specific to this receptor: The classifier was reported to diagnose cytomegalovirus status with high specificity and sensitivity in both the original cohort and the validation cohort. A later genetic analysis reported fewer N-insertions in productive TCRs among donors in an Asian-associated ancestry cluster than the roughly 720-donor mean. In a later analysis, HLA-associated TCR beta chains showed more clonal expansion and lower generation probabilities than non-associated chains that were equally common. Over 15 rarely observed V segments, including chromosome 9 orphons, were excluded from the earlier analysis of about 600 of the donors because counts were too low. Specific HLA alleles were associated with some 15,000 TCR beta sequences at a false discovery rate of 0.05 in a later analysis. It was suggested by the authors that the approach could potentially be generalized to other disease states and immunological phenotypes. Most TCR sequences were observed very rarely across donors, whereas some public TCRs were present in many individuals. Sequencing depth was assumed to be roughly uniform across donors in the presence/absence analyses, though that assumption may not hold. An earlier analysis of around 500 of the donors showed that most TCR beta V segments appeared in productive rearrangements either about 87% or about 30% of the time, which broadly matched IMGT annotations. The only immune exposure information available for the cohort was CMV serostatus. The study gave a list of under 200 TCR beta chains associated with cytomegalovirus. A further reported finding was that TCR beta sequences accurately predicted the HLA-A and HLA-B alleles for most subjects in the first cohort. A later analysis found that most CMV-associated TCR beta chains appeared HLA-restricted, with HLA associations seemingly driven largely by CMV exposure. Linkage disequilibrium might explain the correlated functional status among segregating V segments, but an unknown experimental factor could not be ruled out. In this cohort, only TCR beta chains were sequenced, and detectable features were limited by the absence of alpha or paired-chain data. In a later analysis, several top co-occurrence clusters were reported to appear linked to parvovirus B19, influenza, CMV and Epstein-Barr virus. Because HLA typing was unavailable for some donors at each locus, only the typed subset was used in association tests. A cluster of highly shared sequence variants was judged likely to be a technical artifact of the sequencing pipeline. In a later genetic analysis, a missense DCLRE1C variant was associated with V-gene and J-gene trimming of TCR beta chains, and the association was replicated in an independent cohort. In vitro tests confirmed that three of the cytomegalovirus-associated TCR beta chains recognize cytomegalovirus antigens. Strong co-occurrence of HLA alleles, especially DR and DQ, made assigning TCR associations to individual alleles difficult. In a later analysis, TCR association rates were found to vary across HLA loci, with the most associated TCRs seen for DRB1 alleles and the fewest for HLA-C alleles.

Library prep was done by the immunoSEQ multiplex PCR assay. The multiplex PCR relied on a mix of 60 forward primers for TCR Vbeta segments and 13 reverse primers for TCR Jbeta segments. The CDR3 region of rearranged TCR beta genes was amplified from genomic DNA with a multiplex PCR assay. On the Illumina HiSeq System, the amplified TCR beta libraries were sequenced as 87-base-pair reads. As for the original processing: A later analysis tallied tens of millions of unique TCR beta chains across the 610 or so repertoires, and roughly 11 million of those chains were shared by two or more donors. Raw reads were error-corrected and collapsed into unique sequences with a nearest-neighbor algorithm that merged closely related sequences to remove PCR and sequencing errors. CDR3 sequences were aligned to IMGT reference sequences to assign V, D and J gene segments. For a sequence to be retained, at least a six-nucleotide match to both a V gene segment and a J gene segment was required. A rearrangement was called productive if the CDR3 had no stop codons and remained in frame with V and J, and every other rearrangement was called non-productive. CDR3 was defined by IMGT convention, running from the second conserved V-encoded cysteine to the conserved J-encoded phenylalanine. Sequences without an unambiguous match to a single V gene segment were excluded from the earlier analysis of several hundred of the donors. An earlier analysis of under 750 of the donors called V segments functional above 56.7% productive rearrangements and segregating when the between-donor standard deviation exceeded 5%. To diagnose cytomegalovirus status from the catalog of TCR beta chain sequences, a statistical classification framework was built. In a later analysis, TCR nucleotide sequences were compared against IMGT/GENE-DB human TR gene sequences so that V and J genes could be assigned. In a later analysis, CDR3 sequences and most-parsimonious VDJ recombination scenarios were assigned using the TCRdist pipeline. A later analysis defined each TCR beta chain by its CDR3 amino acid sequence plus V-gene family, and excluded reads lacking a unique V-gene family. In a later analysis, some 600 highly shared, low-generation-probability nucleotide sequences were removed to address suspected cross-contamination and a sequencing artifact. For each public chain, a later analysis derived a clonal expansion index from normalized ranks of inferred template counts within each repertoire. In a later analysis, generation probabilities were computed with a VDJ recombination model fitted to out-of-frame rearrangements, and the resulting probabilities were checked against IGoR. In a later analysis, TCR-TCR, TCR-HLA and TCR-CMV co-occurrence was scored with hypergeometric tests, and a repertoire-size bias correction was applied to TCR pairs. To estimate false discovery rates, a later analysis permuted the HLA or CMV assignments 20 times. In a later analysis, co-occurring TCRs were grouped with DBSCAN, and TCRdist sequence similarity was added when clustering was performed within HLA-allele-positive subsets. Co-occurrence clustering excluded repertoires with fewer than 30,000 or more than 120,000 public chains, plus five with anomalous nucleotide sharing. The source is immuneACCESS, and TCRdb retained only in-frame sequences with V and J called. Part of the clones is not carried over; for the studies checked, unresolved V genes explain less than half of this, and the remainder is unexplained. The V and J calls and clone size are taken from that table; D and trimming were inferred from the DNA. This sample lists 180,000 or so clones; about 75% were detected once. The ten most abundant clones make up roughly 5.8% of the sample.

Sequencing used PBMCs. This clonotype was obtained from a middle-aged man in good health and CMV-seropositive.

The DNA reads as follows: TGTGCCAGCAGTGTTCGACAGTTACCCGGTGGTGGCTACACCTTC. Translated, it gives CASSVRQLPGGGYTF. The rearrangement joined TRBV6-5 to TRBJ1-2; TRBD1 is perhaps the D gene, given 5 matching bases. V gives up 5 bases and J gives up 7 bases, and the segment between their germline ends measures 20 bases. Its CDR3 holds 15 amino acids, cysteine through phenylalanine. Only the CDR3 portion is preserved as DNA: 45 bases, with reading frame beginning at the first base. As encoded in the germline V gene, CDR1 is MNHEY while CDR2 is SVGAGI.